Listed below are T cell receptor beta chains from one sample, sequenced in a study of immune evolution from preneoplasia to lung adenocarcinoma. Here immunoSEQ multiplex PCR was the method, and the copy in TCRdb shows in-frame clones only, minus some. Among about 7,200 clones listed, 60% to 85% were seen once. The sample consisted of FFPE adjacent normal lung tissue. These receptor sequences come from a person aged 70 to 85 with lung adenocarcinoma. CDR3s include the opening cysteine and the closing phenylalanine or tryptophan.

CATSRDLGNTEAFF | TRBJ1-1 | TRBV15
CASSVEQGATDTQYF | TRBJ2-3 | TRBV9
CASSLTGTGYGYTF | TRBJ1-2 | TRBV28
CASRVSSDTQYF | TRBJ2-3 | TRBV6-6
CASSLELASETQYF | TRBJ2-5 | TRBV5-1
CASGSGGANYGYTF | TRBJ1-2 | TRBV6-1
CSVRQGVGEKLFF | TRBJ1-4 | TRBV29-1
CASRPTGGRGEAFF | TRBJ1-1 | TRBV7-2
CASSLGSWRALSGANVLTF | TRBJ2-6 | TRBV7-2
CASSEAGGSVEQFF | TRBJ2-1 | TRBV6-4
CASSYLLYEQYF | TRBJ2-7 | TRBV6-6
CASSWDREAGELFF | TRBJ2-2 | TRBV5-6
CASRKGSQGTYEQYF | TRBJ2-7 | TRBV2
CASSRQQTGDGYTF | TRBJ1-2 | TRBV6-6
CASSFPNTGELFF | TRBJ2-2 | TRBV28
CASSLVGREHYGYTF | TRBJ1-2 | TRBV7-9
CAISYQENTEAFF | TRBJ1-1 | TRBV10-3
CASSPPASGPPSAYYEQYF | TRBJ2-7 | TRBV28
CAWSPDGNQPQHF | TRBJ1-5 | TRBV30
CASSLRGLSNQPQHF | TRBJ1-5 | TRBV2
CASSTPTSYTDTQYF | TRBJ2-3 | TRBV7-9
CSASGGPEAFF | TRBJ1-1 | TRBV20-1
CASSLSLILNTEAFF | TRBJ1-1 | TRBV28
CASSERNYGYTF | TRBJ1-2 | TRBV6-1
CASSLAGSHEQFF | TRBJ2-1 | TRBV7-2
CASSPYGGGDNYGYTF | TRBJ1-2 | TRBV5-1
CASSFGRILTDTQYF | TRBJ2-3 | TRBV11-2
CASSGGQGDYGYTF | TRBJ1-2 | TRBV5-1
CASSLGAGALYEQYF | TRBJ2-7 | TRBV27
CASSQDGHSNQPQHF | TRBJ1-5 | TRBV4-1
CASSYAGQANTGELFF | TRBJ2-2 | TRBV6-6
CASTAGSVQPQHF | TRBJ1-5 | TRBV6-1
CASSIVTWGGNQPQHF | TRBJ1-5 | TRBV19
CASSYSSDQPHEQYF | TRBJ2-7 | TRBV6-5
CASRGSSSGANVLTF | TRBJ2-6 | TRBV6-5
CASSEGPLFNAFF | TRBJ1-1 | TRBV2
CASGFGGNTEAFF | TRBJ1-1 | TRBV12-5
CASSLVIWGAGGETQYF | TRBJ2-5 | TRBV11-2
CASSPYRGTYEQYF | TRBJ2-7 | TRBV5-1
CASRERGGTDTQYF | TRBJ2-3 | TRBV5-1
CASSEAEGTDTQYF | TRBJ2-3 | TRBV28
CASQGNDYGYTF | TRBJ1-2 | TRBV2
CASSVSGRLTKNIQYF | TRBJ2-4 | TRBV7-9
CASSPGTSGDFTDTQYF | TRBJ2-3 | TRBV5-1